This TCR beta chain is from a study of human T cells and chemical hapten exposure. As to time point: patch test 3, about 24 weeks after DPC sensitization. Treatment meaning: therapeutic diphenylcyclopropenone sensitization with weekly scalp DPC. One entry per CDR3 protein, called by TCRdb with MiXCR from the RACE reads. The sample consists of about 160,000 distinct CDR3 sequences, about a quarter of them appearing once. With V trimmed by 1 base and J by 6 bases, 0 bases remained unmatched. Germline V gives CDR1 LGHDT, CDR2 YNNKEL (reference sequence). The CDR3 runs 14 residues. This clonotype was seen a few times.

Sequencing used whole blood, obtained in connection with sensitization to the hapten diphenylcyclopropenone (DPC). This chain links TRBV3-1 with TRBJ2-2, with 9 bases identical to TRBD2. This clonotype was sampled from a woman aged 18-29 years with alopecia areata. Some clones in this sample may be carry-over from other donors' samples. CDR3 region: CASSQGLAAGELFF. CDR3 in DNA: TGTGCCAGCAGCCAAGGACTAGCGGCCGGGGAGCTGTTTTTT.